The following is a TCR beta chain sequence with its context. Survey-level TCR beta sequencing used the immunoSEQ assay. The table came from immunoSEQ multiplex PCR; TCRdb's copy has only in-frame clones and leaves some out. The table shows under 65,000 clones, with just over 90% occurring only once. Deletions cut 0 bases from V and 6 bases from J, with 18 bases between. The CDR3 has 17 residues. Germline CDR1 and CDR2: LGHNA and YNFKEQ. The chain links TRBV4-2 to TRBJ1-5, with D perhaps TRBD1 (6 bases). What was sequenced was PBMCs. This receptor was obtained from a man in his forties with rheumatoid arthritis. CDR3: CASSQDYGGPVGQPQHF. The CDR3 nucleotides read TGTGCCAGCAGCCAAGATTACGGGGGGCCCGTTGGTCAGCCCCAGCATTTT.